Sequencing of this T cell receptor (beta chain) was carried out in a study of T cell changes during pregnancy in multiple sclerosis. The CDR3 is made up of 14 amino acids. The V and J ends lost 1 base and 4 bases respectively, with 10 bases between them. Germline lookup yields CDR1 LNHDA and CDR2 SQIVND (reference sequence). Method: immunoSEQ multiplex PCR; TCRdb's copy keeps in-frame clones and lacks some. The table lists 55,000 to 85,000 clones, approximately 90% of them singletons, with 1.5% in the top ten. The sequence derives from a female donor with multiple sclerosis, enrolled in a pregnancy study. The material sequenced was peripheral blood, taken in the third trimester of pregnancy. V gene TRBV19 combines with J gene TRBJ1-1, with a weak D call TRBD1 (5 bases). The CDR3 reads CASSIVAGFTEAFF. The DNA of the CDR3 is TGTGCCAGTAGTATAGTTGCAGGGTTCACTGAAGCTTTCTTT.